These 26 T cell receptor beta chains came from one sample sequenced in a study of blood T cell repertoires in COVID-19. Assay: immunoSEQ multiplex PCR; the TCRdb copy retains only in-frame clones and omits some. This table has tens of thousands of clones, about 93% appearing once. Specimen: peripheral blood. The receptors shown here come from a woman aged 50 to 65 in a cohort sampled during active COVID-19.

CDR3 nucleotides: TGTGCCAGCAGTCCTCCCGGGGGAGGAAATTATGGCTACACCTTC. Amino acid sequence: CASSPPGGGNYGYTF. This sequence joins TRBV6-5 and TRBJ1-2; D might be TRBD1 (5 bases). The CDR3 extends over 15 amino acids. CDR1 is MNHEY and CDR2 is SVGAGI in the germline V gene. Trimming left V 5 bases short and J 5 bases short, with 18 bases between.

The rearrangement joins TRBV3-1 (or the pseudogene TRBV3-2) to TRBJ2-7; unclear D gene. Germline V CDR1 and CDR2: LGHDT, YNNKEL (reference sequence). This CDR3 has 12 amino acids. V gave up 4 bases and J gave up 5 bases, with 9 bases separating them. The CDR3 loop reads CASSLEHDEQYF. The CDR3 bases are TGTGCCAGCAGCCTTGAACATGACGAGCAGTACTTC.

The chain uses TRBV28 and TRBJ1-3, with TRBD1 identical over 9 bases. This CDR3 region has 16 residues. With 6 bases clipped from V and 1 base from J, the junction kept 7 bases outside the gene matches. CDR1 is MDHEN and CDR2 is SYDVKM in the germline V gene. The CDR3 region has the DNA TGTGCCAGCAGAACTACCGGGACAGGGTCTGGAAACACCATATATTTT. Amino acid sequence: CASRTTGTGSGNTIYF.

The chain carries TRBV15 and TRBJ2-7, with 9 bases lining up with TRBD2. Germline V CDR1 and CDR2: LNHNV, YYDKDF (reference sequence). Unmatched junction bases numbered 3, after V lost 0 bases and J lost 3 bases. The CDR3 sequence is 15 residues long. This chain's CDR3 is CATSRDGGRVYEQYF. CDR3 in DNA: TGTGCCACCAGCAGAGATGGCGGGAGGGTCTACGAGCAGTACTTC.

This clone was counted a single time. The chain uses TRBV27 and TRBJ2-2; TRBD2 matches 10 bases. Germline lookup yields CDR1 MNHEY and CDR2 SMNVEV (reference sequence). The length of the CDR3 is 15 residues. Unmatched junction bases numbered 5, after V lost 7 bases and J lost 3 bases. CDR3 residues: CASTLLAGYTGELFF. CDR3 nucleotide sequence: TGTGCCAGCACCCTACTAGCGGGGTACACCGGGGAGCTGTTTTTT.

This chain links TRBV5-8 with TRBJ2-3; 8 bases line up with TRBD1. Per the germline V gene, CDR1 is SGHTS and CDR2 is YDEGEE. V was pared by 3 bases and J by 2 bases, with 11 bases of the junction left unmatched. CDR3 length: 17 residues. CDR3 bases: TGTGCCAGCAGCTACTCGCGGACAGGGAGAAACACAGATACGCAGTATTTT. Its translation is CASSYSRTGRNTDTQYF.

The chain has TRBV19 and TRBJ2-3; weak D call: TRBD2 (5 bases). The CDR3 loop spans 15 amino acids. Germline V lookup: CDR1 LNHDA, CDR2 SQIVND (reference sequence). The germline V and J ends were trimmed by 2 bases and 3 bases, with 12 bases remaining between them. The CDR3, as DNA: TGTGCCAGTAGTATAAGATCCCCGGGGACAGATACGCAGTATTTT. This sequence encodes CASSIRSPGTDTQYF.

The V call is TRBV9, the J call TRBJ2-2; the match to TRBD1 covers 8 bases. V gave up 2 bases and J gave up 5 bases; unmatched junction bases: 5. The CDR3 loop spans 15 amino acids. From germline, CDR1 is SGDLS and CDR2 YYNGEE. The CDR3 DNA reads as TGTGCCAGCAGCGTTGTGCAGGGGGCAACCGGGGAGCTGTTTTTT. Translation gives CASSVVQGATGELFF. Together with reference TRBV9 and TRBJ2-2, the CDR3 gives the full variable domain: DSGVTQTPKHLITATGQRVTLRCSPRSGDLSVYWYQQSLDQGLQFLIQYYNGEERAKGNILERFSAQQFPDLHSELNLSSLELGDSALYFCASSVVQGATGELFFGEGSRLTVL.

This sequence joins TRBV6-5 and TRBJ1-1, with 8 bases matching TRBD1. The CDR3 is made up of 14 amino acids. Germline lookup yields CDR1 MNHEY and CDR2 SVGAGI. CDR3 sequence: CASGAGGLATEAFF. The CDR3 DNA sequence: TGTGCAAGCGGGGCAGGGGGCTTGGCCACTGAAGCTTTCTTT.

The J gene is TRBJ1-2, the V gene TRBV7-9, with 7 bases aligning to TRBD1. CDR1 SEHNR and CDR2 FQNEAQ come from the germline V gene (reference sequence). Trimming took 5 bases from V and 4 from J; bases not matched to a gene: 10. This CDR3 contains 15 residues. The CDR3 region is CASSPTGAFAYGYTF. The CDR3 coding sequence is TGTGCCAGCAGCCCAACAGGGGCCTTCGCCTATGGCTACACCTTC.

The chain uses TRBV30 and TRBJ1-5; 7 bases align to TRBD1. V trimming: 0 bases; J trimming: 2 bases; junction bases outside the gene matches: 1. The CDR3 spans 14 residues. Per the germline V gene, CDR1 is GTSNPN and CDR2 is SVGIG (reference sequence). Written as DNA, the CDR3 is TGTGCCTGGAGTGTTGGACAGGGCAATCAGCCCCAGCATTTT. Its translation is CAWSVGQGNQPQHF.

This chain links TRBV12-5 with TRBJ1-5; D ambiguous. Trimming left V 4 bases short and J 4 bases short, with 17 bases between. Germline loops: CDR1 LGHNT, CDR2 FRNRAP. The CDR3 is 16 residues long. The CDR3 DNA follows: TGTGCTAGTGGTTCGTCAGTAGCAGAAGTTAATCAGCCCCAGCATTTT. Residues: CASGSSVAEVNQPQHF.

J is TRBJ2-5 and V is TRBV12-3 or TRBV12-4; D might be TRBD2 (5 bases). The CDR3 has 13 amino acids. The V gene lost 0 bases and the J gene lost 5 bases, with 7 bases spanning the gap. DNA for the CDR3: TGTGCCAGCAGTTTAGCCGGGGATGAGACCCAGTACTTC. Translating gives CASSLAGDETQYF.

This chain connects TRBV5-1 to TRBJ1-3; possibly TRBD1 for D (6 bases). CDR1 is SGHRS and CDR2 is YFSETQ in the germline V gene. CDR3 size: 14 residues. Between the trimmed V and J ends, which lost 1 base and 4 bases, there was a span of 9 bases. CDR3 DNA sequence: TGCGCCAGCAGCTTGCCAGGGGAGGGAAACACCATATATTTT. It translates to CASSLPGEGNTIYF.

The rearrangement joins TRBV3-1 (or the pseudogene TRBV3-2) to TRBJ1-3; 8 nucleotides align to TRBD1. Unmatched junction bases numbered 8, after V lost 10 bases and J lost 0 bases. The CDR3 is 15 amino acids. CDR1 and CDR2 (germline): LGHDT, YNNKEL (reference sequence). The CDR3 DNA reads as TGTGCCACCTCCGGGACAGGCGGCTCTGGAAACACCATATATTTT. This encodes CATSGTGGSGNTIYF.

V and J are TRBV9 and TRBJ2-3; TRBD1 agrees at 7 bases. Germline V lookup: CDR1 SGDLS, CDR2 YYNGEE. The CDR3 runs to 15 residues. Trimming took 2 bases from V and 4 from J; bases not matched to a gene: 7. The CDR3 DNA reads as TGTGCCAGCAGCGTCGGACAGGCTTACGCAGATACGCAGTATTTT. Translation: CASSVGQAYADTQYF.

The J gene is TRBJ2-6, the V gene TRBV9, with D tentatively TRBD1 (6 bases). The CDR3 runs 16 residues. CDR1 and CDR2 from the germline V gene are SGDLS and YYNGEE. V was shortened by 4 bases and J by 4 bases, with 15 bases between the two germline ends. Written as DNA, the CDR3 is TGTGCCAGCAGCCCCTCCAGGGGTAGCGGGGCCAACGTCCTGACTTTC. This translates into CASSPSRGSGANVLTF.

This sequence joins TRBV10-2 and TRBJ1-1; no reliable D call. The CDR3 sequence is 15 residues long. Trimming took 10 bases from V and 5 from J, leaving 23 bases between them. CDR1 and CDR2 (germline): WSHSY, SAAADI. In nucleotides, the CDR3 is TGCGCCACTCTCTCGAACCCCCTGGGGAGGACTGAAGCTTTCTTT. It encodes CATLSNPLGRTEAFF.

CDR3 DNA sequence: TGTGCCAGCGCTTTTAACCCCCCCCAGGGTACGCAGTATTTT. Its translation: CASAFNPPQGTQYF. The V and J genes are TRBV5-4 and TRBJ2-3, with D perhaps TRBD1 (5 bases). Germline-derived CDR1 and CDR2 are SGHNT and YYREEE (reference sequence). This CDR3 region has 14 residues. With 7 bases removed from V and 8 bases from J, the gap between germline ends came to 20 bases.

The CDR3 here is CASTIAGAYNEQFF. The CDR3 coding sequence is TGTGCCAGCACGATAGCGGGAGCCTACAATGAGCAGTTCTTC. This chain links TRBV27 with TRBJ2-1; 9 positions match TRBD2. The germline gives CDR1 MNHEY, CDR2 SMNVEV (reference sequence). Trimming removed 7 bases from V and 2 bases from J; junction bases left unmatched: 3. This CDR3 is 14 amino acids long.

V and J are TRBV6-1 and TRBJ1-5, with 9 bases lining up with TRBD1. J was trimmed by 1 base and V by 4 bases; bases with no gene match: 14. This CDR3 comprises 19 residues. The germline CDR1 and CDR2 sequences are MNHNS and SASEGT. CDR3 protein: CASSVNRDRVYRSNQPQHF. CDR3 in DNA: TGTGCCAGCAGTGTCAACCGGGACAGGGTATATCGGAGCAATCAGCCCCAGCATTTT.

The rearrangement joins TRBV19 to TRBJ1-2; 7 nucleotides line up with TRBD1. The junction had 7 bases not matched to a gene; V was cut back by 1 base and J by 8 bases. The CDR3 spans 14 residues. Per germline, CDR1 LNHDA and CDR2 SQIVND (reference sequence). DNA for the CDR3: TGTGCCAGTAGTATAGGAGACAGGGTCTCGGGCTACACCTTC. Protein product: CASSIGDRVSGYTF.

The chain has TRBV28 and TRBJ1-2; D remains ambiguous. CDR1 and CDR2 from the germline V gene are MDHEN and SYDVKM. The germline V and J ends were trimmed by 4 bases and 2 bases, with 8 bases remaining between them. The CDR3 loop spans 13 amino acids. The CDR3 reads CASSSGTNYGYTF. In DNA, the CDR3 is TGTGCCAGCAGTTCAGGTACGAACTATGGCTACACCTTC.

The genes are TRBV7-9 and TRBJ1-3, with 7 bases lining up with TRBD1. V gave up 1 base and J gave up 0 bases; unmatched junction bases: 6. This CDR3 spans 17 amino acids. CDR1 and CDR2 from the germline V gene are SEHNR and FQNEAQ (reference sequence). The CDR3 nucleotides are TGTGCCAGCAGCTTAGGGGGGACAGCCTACTCTGGAAACACCATATATTTT. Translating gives CASSLGGTAYSGNTIYF.

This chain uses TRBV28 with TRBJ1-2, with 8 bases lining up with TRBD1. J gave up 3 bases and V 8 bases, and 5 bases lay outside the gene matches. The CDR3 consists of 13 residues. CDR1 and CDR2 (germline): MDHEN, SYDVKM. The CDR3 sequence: CASATGADYGYTF. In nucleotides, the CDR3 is TGTGCCAGCGCGACAGGGGCGGACTATGGCTACACCTTC.

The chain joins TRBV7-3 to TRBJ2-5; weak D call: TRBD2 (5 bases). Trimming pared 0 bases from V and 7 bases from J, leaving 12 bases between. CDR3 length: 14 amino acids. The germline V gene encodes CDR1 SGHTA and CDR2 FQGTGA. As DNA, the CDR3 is TGTGCCAGCAGCTTAACCTTGGAAGCGGCGACCCAGTACTTC. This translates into CASSLTLEAATQYF.